The present TCR beta chain was sequenced within a study of CD8+ T cells in alopecia areata. Study-level background: Each of the treated patients was given oral tofacitinib, 5 to 10 mg twice daily, for moderate-to-severe alopecia areata. Scalp area affected, as a percentage, set the severity score of treated patients. Notes on the study in general: Among the top 100, expanded CD8+ clones, as well as scalp clonality, were significantly decreased by tofacitinib.

To note about this clone: The target antigen is unknown.

RNA was isolated and reverse transcribed to cDNA, the sequencing template. Using immunoSEQ multiplex PCR, the repertoire was profiled, and TCRdb retains in-frame clones only, with some absent. The sample gives under 200,000 clones, about 71% of which show up once; over 0.85% is in the top ten. Germline V gene data show CDR1 as SGDLS and CDR2 as YYNGEE. This CDR3 is built from 12 residues. With 2 bases removed from V and 9 bases from J, the gap between germline ends came to 11 bases. Treatment of the sample: oral pan-JAK inhibitor, 5-10 mg twice daily. Researchers took lesional scalp punch biopsies and peripheral blood from people who were alopecia areata patients.

The V and J genes are TRBV9 and TRBJ1-2; no clear D. The input for sequencing was CD4+ T cells sorted from blood, taken at week 4, from a patient treated with tofacitinib. This TCR derives from a human donor with alopecia areata. The chain's CDR3 is CASSVLGQRYTF. The CDR3 nucleotides are TGTGCCAGCAGCGTCTTGGGTCAGCGCTACACCTTC.